This record covers a single T cell receptor beta chain. Its specific antigen is unknown. No base quality values were provided; no much bigger clone lies one nucleotide off. This sample stems from a study of identifying expanded T cells in peripheral blood (dated by TCRdb to the late 2010s). General notes on the study: Four technical replicates, made by sequencing separate aliquots from the same pool of genomic DNA, were compared pairwise.

During the collection period, no infections or other immune events were recorded for the healthy donors. Healthy-donor blood repertoires served as a training cohort to calibrate time-dependent variance in a beta-binomial model of T-cell clone differential abundance. There were some ten healthy donors in the training cohort, of whom 3 were female and 7 were male. Donor ages ranged from 29 to 64 years, with an average of roughly 40 years. Whole blood, obtained from a commercial supplier, was collected from each healthy donor at three time points spaced approximately two weeks apart. Genomic DNA was extracted from unsorted whole blood for immunosequencing. TCRbeta CDR3 regions were profiled with the immunoSEQ Assay using bias-controlled multiplex PCR amplification of genomic DNA. Concerning the study's data processing: To quantify the absolute abundance of each unique TCRbeta CDR3 region, the sequences were collapsed and filtered. Differential abundance was tested with a binomial (Fisher-equivalent) model and with a beta-binomial model adding time-dependent variance fitted from healthy donors. Clones with fewer than 5 combined templates were removed, and differential abundance was called for clones with a Benjamini-Hochberg FDR below 0.01. The form v = (b*log(k)+a)^2 was used to model beta-binomial variance as a function of total template count across the two samples. Not all clones reach the TCRdb copy of this immuneACCESS table, which keeps in-frame sequences only. Checked studies attribute under half of the gap to unresolved V genes and leave the rest unexplained. V, J and clone size are taken as reported in that table, and D and trimming were inferred from the DNA itself. The sample table contains 100,000 to 150,000 clones; only one count was recorded for 84% of them. 2.5% to 4% of the sample belongs to the ten largest clones.

What the work shows at the level of the full study, not this receptor alone: The authors expected that over much longer intervals, such as months to years, biological variance in healthy repertoires might increase even further. Across all healthy donors, variance in clone template counts between approximately two-week samples was found to increase significantly with total template count. About 1.1 differentially abundant clones were flagged by the binomial model between technical replicates, whereas about 16 and 20 were flagged over approximately two weeks and four weeks, respectively. Across all healthy-donor time intervals, the beta-binomial model significantly cut both the number of clones called differentially abundant and the false-positive rate.

Taken from cysteine to phenylalanine, the CDR3 has 17 residues. Of all the DNA, just the CDR3 is kept, 51 bases in frame from base 1. The germline V gene yields MNHNS for CDR1 and SASEGT for CDR2. Relative to germline, V is 0 bases shorter and J is 0 bases shorter, with 14 bases between their ends. The sequence joins TRBV6-1 to TRBJ1-1; possibly the D gene is TRBD1, per 6 matching bases. This clonotype was obtained from a person aged 18 to 75 in good health. The sample comprised blood. The CDR3 here reads CASSEAQWEGVNTEAFF. At the DNA level, the sequence is TGTGCCAGCAGTGAAGCGCAGTGGGAGGGGGTGAACACTGAAGCTTTCTTT.